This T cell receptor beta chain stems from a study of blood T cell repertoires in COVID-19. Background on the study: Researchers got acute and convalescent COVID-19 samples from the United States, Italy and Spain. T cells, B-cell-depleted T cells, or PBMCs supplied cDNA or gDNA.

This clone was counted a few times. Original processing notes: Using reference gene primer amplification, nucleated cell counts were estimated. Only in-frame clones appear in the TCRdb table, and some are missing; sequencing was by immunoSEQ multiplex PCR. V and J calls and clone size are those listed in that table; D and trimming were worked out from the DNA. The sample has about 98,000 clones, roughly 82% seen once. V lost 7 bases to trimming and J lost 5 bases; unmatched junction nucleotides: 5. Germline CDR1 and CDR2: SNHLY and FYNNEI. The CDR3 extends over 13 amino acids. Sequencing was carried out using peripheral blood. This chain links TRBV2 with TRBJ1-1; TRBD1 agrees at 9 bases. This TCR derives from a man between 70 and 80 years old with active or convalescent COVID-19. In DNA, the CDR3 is TGTGCCAGCACCGGACAGGGGAAGACTGAAGCTTTCTTT. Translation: CASTGQGKTEAFF.